The 30 T cell receptor beta chains below were found in one sample sequenced in a study of cytomegalovirus exposure and HLA in healthy donors. Vbeta (60) and Jbeta (13) primers were used in the PCR. Method: immunoSEQ multiplex PCR; TCRdb's copy keeps in-frame clones and lacks some. The repertoire consists of under 200,000 clones, with almost 80% occurring once and the leading ten covering around 15%. Sequences were obtained from PBMCs. Receptor source: a man between 45 and 60 years old in good health and CMV-seropositive.

The V call is TRBV13, the J call TRBJ1-3, with a possible D match to TRBD1 (6 bases). The CDR3 loop spans 16 amino acids. The V and J ends lost 0 bases and 4 bases respectively, with 13 bases between them. Looked up from germline, CDR1 is PRHDT and CDR2 is FYEKMQ (reference sequence). CDR3 nucleotides: TGTGCCAGCAGCTTAGGAAACCACAGGGACGGAAACACCATATATTTT. Its translation: CASSLGNHRDGNTIYF.

This rearrangement joins TRBV5-1 to TRBJ2-3; 7 bases agree with TRBD2. The V and J ends lost 1 base and 4 bases, in that order; junction bases with no gene match: 9. Germline loops: CDR1 SGHRS, CDR2 YFSETQ. This CDR3 has 16 amino acids. In DNA, the CDR3 is TGCGCCAGCAGCTTGCGGCTAGCGGAGGGGTCAGATACGCAGTATTTT. Translation: CASSLRLAEGSDTQYF.

The chain carries TRBV18 and TRBJ1-5; maybe TRBD1 (5 bases). The CDR3 runs 12 residues. V lost 4 bases to trimming and J lost 9 bases, with 10 bases between them. From germline, CDR1 is KGHSH and CDR2 LQKENI. CDR3 nucleotides: TGTGCCAGCTCACTGGGGGGATCGCCCCAGCATTTT. It codes for CASSLGGSPQHF.

V is TRBV6-1 and J is TRBJ1-3; D gene uncertain. This CDR3 is 15 amino acids long. V lost 2 bases and J 1 base, leaving 9 bases between the germline ends. The V gene's germline CDR1 is MNHNS and CDR2 SASEGT. CDR3 residues: CASSEREASGNTIYF. CDR3 nucleotide sequence: TGTGCCAGCAGTGAACGGGAGGCTTCTGGAAACACCATATATTTT.

This clone appeared a single time. The rearrangement uses TRBV19 and TRBJ1-2, with D possibly being TRBD1 (6 bases). Germline values: CDR1 LNHDA, CDR2 SQIVND (reference sequence). The CDR3 covers 15 residues. Trimming took off 10 bases at V and 4 bases at J, with 22 bases between the two ends. CDR3 region: CATRTEYYAVYGYTF. Here the CDR3 DNA reads TGTGCCACACGGACAGAGTACTACGCTGTCTATGGCTACACCTTC.

This clone was picked up one time. As the CDR3 is not closed by the conserved phenylalanine or tryptophan, this likely results from a read error. The DNA is left out, because the CDR3 cannot be placed on it with certainty; the CDR3 is given as TCRdb lists it. The chain employs TRBV9 and TRBJ1-6; the D call TRBD1 from the table was never checked on the DNA. Germline loops: CDR1 SGDLS, CDR2 YYNGEE. The CDR3 contains 9 residues when both ends are counted. The CDR3 here is CASSAASSV.

The CDR3 region is CASSTPGLADAYEQYF. The CDR3 nucleotides read TGTGCCAGCAGTACCCCGGGACTAGCGGACGCCTACGAGCAGTACTTC. The chain uses TRBV6-6 and TRBJ2-7; 11 nucleotides align to TRBD2. Germline V gene sequence: CDR1 MNHNY, CDR2 SVGAGI (reference sequence). V lost 5 bases to trimming and J lost 2 bases; unmatched junction nucleotides: 8. The CDR3 has 16 residues.

This clone has more than one count but fewer than ten. V usage is TRBV18 and J usage is TRBJ1-1, with D tentatively TRBD1 (6 bases). The CDR3 is made up of 15 amino acids. Trimming left V 0 bases short and J 0 bases short, with 8 bases between. Germline lookup yields CDR1 KGHSH and CDR2 LQKENI. The CDR3 region has the DNA TGTGCCAGCTCACCACCTACAGGGTTGAACACTGAAGCTTTCTTT. This encodes CASSPPTGLNTEAFF. The full variable domain, its missing parts supplied by reference TRBV18 and TRBJ1-1, is NAGVMQNPRHLVRRRGQEARLRCSPMKGHSHVYWYRQLPEEGLKFMVYLQKENIIDESGMPKERFSAEFPKEGPSILRIQQVVRGDSAAYFCASSPPTGLNTEAFFGQGTRLTVV.

The chain joins TRBV27 to TRBJ1-5; 7 positions agree with TRBD1. V lost 1 base, J lost 6 bases, and 9 bases stayed unmatched. There are 16 residues in the CDR3. Looked up from germline, CDR1 is MNHEY and CDR2 is SMNVEV (reference sequence). The CDR3 coding sequence is TGTGCCAGCAGTTTATATTACAGGGGCGAGGTTCAGCCCCAGCATTTT. Translated: CASSLYYRGEVQPQHF.

The chain is built from TRBV7-8 and TRBJ2-2; D remains unclear. This CDR3 spans 14 amino acids. V lost 3 bases to trimming and J lost 5 bases, with 10 bases between them. Germline CDR1 reads SGHVS; CDR2 reads FQNEAQ. This chain's CDR3 is CASSFRLQTGELFF. In nucleotides, the CDR3 is TGTGCCAGCAGCTTCCGACTGCAAACCGGGGAGCTGTTTTTT.

The gene calls are TRBV7-9 and TRBJ2-2; D gene unclear. Germline CDR1 SEHNR, CDR2 FQNEAQ (reference sequence). Trimming shortened V by 1 base and J by 13 bases, and 13 bases separated the two germline ends. This CDR3 region has 13 residues. CDR3 in amino acids: CASSLGAGMWLFF. CDR3 bases: TGTGCCAGCAGCTTAGGGGCCGGAATGTGGCTGTTTTTT. The variable domain in full, completed from reference TRBV7-9 and TRBJ2-2, reads DTGVSQNPRHKITKRGQNVTFRCDPISEHNRLYWYRQTLGQGPEFLTYFQNEAQLEKSRLLSDRFSAERPKGSFSTLEIQRTEQGDSAMYLCASSLGAGMWLFFGEGSRLTVL.

This chain connects TRBV15 to TRBJ1-4; D remains unclear. V was clipped by 0 bases and J by 4 bases, with 9 bases between them. CDR3 length equals 15 residues. Germline V gives CDR1 LNHNV, CDR2 YYDKDF (reference sequence). CDR3 coding DNA: TGTGCCACCAGCAGAGAAGGAGGGATTAATGAAAAACTGTTTTTT. As protein: CATSREGGINEKLFF.

The chain has TRBV11-2 and TRBJ2-2; possibly TRBD2 for D (6 bases). Trimming stripped 7 bases from V and 5 bases from J, with 14 bases between. CDR1 and CDR2 from the germline V gene are SGHAT and FQNNGV. This CDR3 has 14 residues. The CDR3 sequence: CASKGGGLTGELFF. The CDR3 DNA follows: TGTGCCAGCAAGGGAGGCGGATTGACCGGGGAGCTGTTTTTT.

The chain is built from TRBV5-4 and TRBJ2-1, with a tentative D call TRBD2 (7 bases). This CDR3 contains 13 residues. Germline CDR1 and CDR2: SGHNT and YYREEE (reference sequence). V gave up 4 bases and J gave up 7 bases, with 12 bases separating them. In nucleotides, the CDR3 is TGTGCCAGCAGCCCGGGGGGCCGAAATGAGCAGTTCTTC. It codes for CASSPGGRNEQFF.

This rearrangement joins TRBV30 to TRBJ2-5; D ambiguous. Near its end, the DNA agrees better with TRBJ2-7, so the J call may be wrong. The CDR3 length is 14 residues. Germline V CDR1 and CDR2: GTSNPN, SVGIG (reference sequence). CDR3 region: CAWTLRRLNYEQYF. CDR3 in DNA: TGTGCCTGGACTCTAAGGAGATTAAACTACGAGCAGTACTTC.

This clone was found once. This chain joins TRBV5-1 and TRBJ2-7, with 9 bases matching TRBD1. From germline, CDR1 is SGHRS and CDR2 YFSETQ. This CDR3 spans 13 amino acids. The V gene end was trimmed by 4 bases and the J gene end by 6 bases; junction bases not matched to a gene: 5. CDR3 sequence: CASSPGQGSEQYV. The CDR3 DNA reads TGCGCCAGCAGCCCGGGACAGGGAAGCGAGCAGTACGTC.

This chain uses TRBV5-1 with TRBJ2-3; TRBD2 matches at 10 bases. Germline values: CDR1 SGHRS, CDR2 YFSETQ. The length of the CDR3 is 18 residues. V lost 0 bases and J lost 2; bases outside the gene matches: 9. The CDR3 region has the DNA TGCGCCAGCAGCTTGGGGACTTTAGCGGGGGGATTCACAGATACGCAGTATTTT. Amino acid sequence: CASSLGTLAGGFTDTQYF.

Points on this clone: The same CDR3 also results from other DNA sequences found in this sample. The chain links TRBV2 to TRBJ1-5; TRBD1 matches 7 bases. V lost 4 bases and J lost 2; bases outside the gene matches: 5. The CDR3 is 15 amino acids. Germline CDR1 SNHLY, CDR2 FYNNEI. CDR3 sequence reads: CASSGQGIGNQPQHF. The CDR3 region has the DNA TGTGCCAGCAGTGGACAGGGTATTGGCAATCAGCCCCAGCATTTT.

This clone was observed a handful of times. The chain uses TRBV5-1 and TRBJ1-4; 8 bases align to TRBD1. Germline trimming cut 5 bases from V and 10 bases from J; bases unmatched to any gene: 10. This CDR3 comprises 14 residues. Germline CDR1 SGHRS, CDR2 YFSETQ. The CDR3 region is CASRSPQGAGKLFF. The DNA for the CDR3 is TGCGCCAGCAGATCTCCGCAGGGGGCGGGAAAACTGTTTTTT.

CDR3: CASSQDATGVTYSNQPQHF. CDR3 DNA: TGCGCCAGCAGCCAAGATGCGACAGGGGTTACTTATAGCAATCAGCCCCAGCATTTT. The V gene is TRBV4-1, the J gene TRBJ1-5; 8 positions match TRBD1. Germline V lookup: CDR1 MGHRA, CDR2 YSYEKL. Trimming took 0 bases from V and 0 from J; bases not matched to a gene: 10. The CDR3 length is 19 residues.

This sequence joins TRBV18 and TRBJ1-2; 8 positions match TRBD1. V trimming: 5 bases; J trimming: 4 bases; junction bases outside the gene matches: 6. The CDR3 extends over 14 amino acids. CDR1 KGHSH and CDR2 LQKENI come from the germline V gene. The DNA for the CDR3 is TGTGCCAGCTCATCCGACAGGGGTGGCTATGGCTACACCTTC. Amino acid sequence: CASSSDRGGYGYTF.

V is TRBV10-3 and J is TRBJ2-5; 8 bases are shared with TRBD1. The trim removed 5 bases at V and 4 bases at J, leaving 6 bases unmatched. Germline CDR1 is ENHRY and CDR2 is SYGVKD. The CDR3 runs 14 residues. The chain's CDR3 is CAISIGQGLETQYF. CDR3 coding DNA: TGTGCCATCAGTATTGGACAGGGTCTAGAGACCCAGTACTTC.

The V gene is TRBV28, the J gene TRBJ2-2, with TRBD2 as a possible D gene (6 bases). Germline V gives CDR1 MDHEN, CDR2 SYDVKM. V was cut by 6 bases and J by 2 bases, with 19 bases left in between. The CDR3 extends over 17 amino acids. The CDR3 nucleotides read TGTGCCAGCAGCCCCCCCGGAGGGCAGGGTAACACCGGGGAGCTGTTTTTT. Its translation: CASSPPGGQGNTGELFF.

The chain carries TRBV10-2 and TRBJ2-7, with TRBD2 identical over 7 bases. Germline V lookup: CDR1 WSHSY, CDR2 SAAADI. V was clipped by 6 bases and J by 4 bases; unmatched bases: 12. The CDR3 extends over 15 amino acids. The CDR3 region has the DNA TGCGCCAGCAGGGGGGGGACGTCGGCCTCATACGAGCAGTACTTC. Translated, it gives CASRGGTSASYEQYF.

This clone appeared a single time. The CDR3 coding sequence is TGTGCCAGCAGTTACCGGGGACAGGGTAATTCACCCCTCCACTTT. Its translation: CASSYRGQGNSPLHF. V gene TRBV6-5 combines with J gene TRBJ1-6; TRBD1 aligns across 9 bases. V was pared by 2 bases and J by 6 bases, with 2 bases of the junction left unmatched. This CDR3 comprises 15 residues. Germline lookup yields CDR1 MNHEY and CDR2 SVGAGI.

The V call is TRBV5-1, the J call TRBJ2-3; tentative D call: TRBD2 (7 bases). CDR3 length: 15 amino acids. Germline CDR1 and CDR2: SGHRS and YFSETQ. V gave up 1 base and J gave up 4 bases, with 13 bases separating them. In DNA, the CDR3 is TGCGCCAGCAGCTTGAGAAGGGGGGGGCCAGATACGCAGTATTTT. It yields the protein CASSLRRGGPDTQYF.

The chain links TRBV11-2 to TRBJ2-7, with 7 bases matching TRBD2. The germline CDR1 and CDR2 sequences are SGHAT and FQNNGV. V shed 5 bases, J shed 3 bases, and the junction held 13 bases outside the gene matches. This CDR3 has 16 residues. CDR3 bases: TGTGCCAGCAGCGCTACGGGGGGTCCTAATCACTACGAGCAGTACTTC. This translates into CASSATGGPNHYEQYF.

The chain carries TRBV5-1 and TRBJ2-1; 11 positions agree with TRBD2. The CDR3 is 16 residues long. J lost 8 bases, V lost 0 bases, and 7 bases had no gene match. Germline V gene lookup returns CDR1 SGHRS and CDR2 YFSETQ. CDR3 residues: CASSLEASGGNHEQFF. In nucleotides, the CDR3 is TGCGCCAGCAGCTTGGAAGCTAGCGGGGGGAATCATGAGCAGTTCTTC.

This clone was recorded once. Its ends do not fully match the called genes, so a read error is possible. The chain combines TRBV6-5 with TRBJ1-3; 10 bases agree with TRBD1. The germline V gene encodes CDR1 MNHEY and CDR2 SVGAGI. The CDR3 length is 15 residues. DNA for the CDR3: TGTGCCAGCAGGGCTCGGGACAGGGGAGGAAACACCACATATTTT. This encodes CASRARDRGGNTTYF.

V is TRBV5-1 and J is TRBJ2-2, with 7 positions matching TRBD2. V shed 0 bases and J 5 bases; nucleotides not matched to a gene: 4. The CDR3 consists of 15 residues. Looked up from germline, CDR1 is SGHRS and CDR2 is YFSETQ. As DNA, the CDR3 is TGCGCCAGCAGCTTGGCGGTCGGGGGGACCGGGGAGCTGTTTTTT. Translation: CASSLAVGGTGELFF.